These T cell receptor beta chains were read from a single sample in a study of blood T cell repertoires in COVID-19. Libraries were prepared by immunoSEQ multiplex PCR; TCRdb keeps only in-frame clonotypes and omits some of them. The profile shows tens of thousands of clones, around 90% of them singletons. Sequencing used peripheral blood. The receptors stem from a man aged 50-59 years with acute or convalescent COVID-19. Each CDR3 is given with its conserved first and last residue. The D gene is left open where the match is weak. Size tells how often a clone was seen (once, few, many) or the class of an expanded clone, and some rows leave it out.

d_call j_call clone_size v_call cdr3_aa cdr3_nt
- TRBJ1-1 once TRBV2 CASNPRARYSMNTEAFF TGTGCCAGCAACCCCCGAGCCCGGTACTCCATGAACACTGAAGCTTTCTTT
TRBD2 TRBJ2-3 - TRBV4-1 CASSLPRTSPSTDTQYF TGCGCCAGCAGCCTCCCCAGGACTAGCCCTAGCACAGATACGCAGTATTTT
TRBD1 TRBJ2-7 - TRBV7-9 CASSSPGTGTNEQYF TGTGCCAGCAGCTCCCCCGGGACAGGGACGAACGAGCAGTACTTC
TRBD1 TRBJ2-7 - TRBV6-2/TRBV6-3 CASSYPGTAF TGTGCCAGCAGTTACCCCGGGACAGCCTTT
- TRBJ1-4 - TRBV3-1/TRBV3-2 CASSQGRDEKLFF TGTGCCAGCAGCCAAGGGCGGGATGAAAAACTGTTTTTT
TRBD2 TRBJ2-5 - TRBV18 CASSLGLQETQYF TGTGCCAGCTCACTGGGACTACAGGAGACCCAGTACTTC
TRBD1 TRBJ2-2 once TRBV6-2/TRBV6-3 CASSLGQGAAGELFF TGTGCCAGCAGCTTGGGACAGGGGGCCGCCGGGGAGCTGTTTTTT
TRBD1 TRBJ2-2 once TRBV5-8 CASSATGGGGELFF TGTGCCAGCAGCGCGACAGGGGGCGGCGGGGAGCTGTTTTTT
TRBD1 TRBJ1-5 - TRBV18 CASSRQGGPDSNQPQHF TGTGCCAGCTCACGACAGGGGGGTCCCGATAGCAATCAGCCCCAGCATTTT
- TRBJ1-2 - TRBV21-1 CASSNCRGSGYTF TGTGCCAGCAGCAATTGTAGAGGGTCTGGTTACACCTTC
TRBD1 TRBJ1-1 - TRBV6-6 CASSQRQGLTEAFF TGTGCCAGCAGTCAGAGACAGGGACTCACTGAAGCTTTCTTT
- TRBJ2-1 - TRBV9 CASSVATFNEQFF TGTGCCAGCAGCGTAGCTACGTTCAATGAGCAGTTCTTC
- TRBJ2-1 - TRBV29-1 CSVDDIPSSSYNEQFF TGCAGCGTTGACGATATTCCCTCGAGCTCCTACAATGAGCAGTTCTTC
TRBD1 TRBJ2-1 - TRBV24-1 CATSLTGDIYNEQFF TGTGCCACCAGCTTGACAGGGGATATTTACAATGAGCAGTTCTTC
TRBD1 TRBJ2-5 - TRBV15 CATSRPRTGWGETQYF TGTGCCACCAGCAGACCTCGGACAGGGTGGGGAGAGACCCAGTACTTC
TRBD1 TRBJ1-1 - TRBV27 CASSPGDRGLANTEAFF TGTGCCAGCAGTCCCGGGGACAGGGGGCTGGCGAACACTGAAGCTTTCTTT
- TRBJ2-3 - TRBV24-1 CATSDGGYTQYF TGTGCCACCAGTGACGGGGGATATACGCAGTATTTT
TRBD1 TRBJ2-7 - TRBV6-5 CASSLRQGLATEQYF TGTGCCAGCAGTCTCCGACAGGGTCTTGCTACCGAGCAGTACTTC
- TRBJ2-5 - TRBV6-5 CASNSRAGKETQYF TGTGCCAGCAACTCCCGGGCGGGTAAAGAGACCCAGTACTTC
TRBD1 TRBJ2-5 - TRBV7-2 CASSLQGARSETQYF TGTGCCAGCAGCTTACAGGGGGCGAGGTCGGAGACCCAGTACTTC
TRBD1 TRBJ1-6 - TRBV5-1 CASSLAGTGRSPLHF TGCGCCAGCAGCTTGGCGGGGACAGGGCGCTCACCCCTCCACTTT
- TRBJ2-6 - TRBV7-8 CASSRLYSGANVLTF TGTGCCAGCAGTAGACTGTACTCTGGGGCCAACGTCCTGACTTTC